Presented here are 2 T cell receptor beta chains from one specimen sequenced in a study of blood T cell repertoires in COVID-19. Only in-frame clones appear in the TCRdb table, and some are missing; sequencing was by immunoSEQ multiplex PCR. The sample lists 360,000 or so clones, around four fifths seen once, with over 4.5% in the top ten. Sequencing was carried out using PBMCs or T cells enriched from blood (not recorded which). The receptors come from a woman in her forties or fifties who had recovered from COVID-19.

The CDR3: CASSLLAGAVDEQFF. In nucleotides, the CDR3 is TGTGCCAGCAGCTTGCTAGCGGGAGCGGTCGATGAGCAGTTCTTC. The rearrangement uses TRBV7-6 and TRBJ2-1; 10 nucleotides match TRBD2. CDR1 is SGHVS and CDR2 is FNYEAQ in the germline V gene. J was trimmed by 8 bases and V by 3 bases; bases with no gene match: 7. The CDR3 covers 15 residues. Full variable domain (remainder filled in from reference TRBV7-6 and TRBJ2-1): GAGVSQSPRYKVTKRGQDVALRCDPISGHVSLYWYRQALGQGPEFLTYFNYEAQQDKSGLPNDRFSAERPEGSISTLTIQRTEQRDSAMYRCASSLLAGAVDEQFFGPGTRLTVL.

CDR3 region: CASSPNRQETTEAFF. CDR3 DNA: TGTGCCAGCTCACCCAACAGACAGGAGACCACTGAAGCTTTCTTT. V gene TRBV18 combines with J gene TRBJ1-1; D may be TRBD1 (6 bases). Germline values: CDR1 KGHSH, CDR2 LQKENI. The V end was cut by 3 bases, the J end by 4 bases, with 15 bases between. CDR3 length: 15 residues.